A selection of T cell receptor beta chains follows, all from one sample in a study of blood T cells in healthy people across ages. TCRdb itself ran the 5' RACE reads through MiXCR, one entry per CDR3 protein. The profile shows 790,000 or so distinct CDR3 sequences, around 45% of them singletons. The sequenced material came from blood. The origin of the receptors is an older man in good health. CDR3s include the opening cysteine and the closing phenylalanine or tryptophan. Each record gives: J gene, V gene, clone size, D gene, CDR3 DNA, CDR3 protein. D genes are given only for firm matches. Size tells how often a clone was seen (once, few, many) or the class of an expanded clone, and some rows leave it out.

TRBJ2-7 TRBV4-1 . . TGCGCCAGCAGCCCCCAGGTGAGCAACTACGAGCAGTACTTC CASSPQVSNYEQYF
TRBJ2-6 TRBV5-1 few . TGCGCCAGCAGCTTGTTGGGGATTGGGGCCAACGTCCTGACTTTC CASSLLGIGANVLTF
TRBJ2-3 TRBV7-2 once . TGTGCCAGCACCCCGCCCAGGGTTGGCACAGATACGCAGTATTTT CASTPPRVGTDTQYF
TRBJ2-3 TRBV11-2 . . TGTGCCAGCAGCTTCGACGCTAGCCAAAATACGCAGTATTTT CASSFDASQNTQYF
TRBJ2-1 TRBV7-9 many . TGTGCCAGCAGCTCCCAACTCAATGAGCAGTTCTTC CASSSQLNEQFF
TRBJ2-7 TRBV5-1 few . TGCGCCAGCAGCTTACAAGCGCTGGGCCCCTACGAGCAGTACTTC CASSLQALGPYEQYF
TRBJ1-2 TRBV10-3 few TRBD1 TGTGCCATCAGTCCACAGGGGAACTATGGCTACACCTTC CAISPQGNYGYTF
TRBJ2-7 TRBV7-2 many . TGTGCCAGCAGCCCAGGGTCGCCCTACGAGCAGTACTTC CASSPGSPYEQYF
TRBJ2-5 TRBV7-2 few TRBD2 TGTGCCAGCAGCTTTTCAAGGCGGGGGGGGGAGACCCAGTACTTC CASSFSRRGGETQYF
TRBJ2-1 TRBV10-3 . TRBD1 TGTGCCATCAGGCCGGGACAGGGCGGCGATGAGCAGTTCTTC CAIRPGQGGDEQFF
TRBJ2-7 TRBV5-1 . TRBD2 TGCGCCAGCAGCCGGGAGAGGGAGAGCGGGAGTATTTACGAGCAGTACTTC CASSRERESGSIYEQYF
TRBJ2-3 TRBV12-3/TRBV12-4 few TRBD2 TGTGCCAGCAGCCAAGCGGGGGAGGGTCCCAATACGCAGTATTTT CASSQAGEGPNTQYF
TRBJ2-5 TRBV5-1 . . TGCGCCAGCAGCTTGGTAAAGGTCTGGACCGGGACCCGCCAAGAGACCCAGTACTTC CASSLVKVWTGTRQETQYF
TRBJ2-1 TRBV20-1 . . TGCAGTGCCCGAACTGACAGCATGTGGAACAATGAGCAGTTCTTC CSARTDSMWNNEQFF
TRBJ2-7 TRBV20-1 . TRBD2 TGCAGTGCTAGGGGACTAGCGGGGAGCTCCTACGAGCAGTACTTC CSARGLAGSSYEQYF
TRBJ1-1 TRBV7-2 few TRBD1 TGTGCCAGCAGCCCGGGACAGGAATACACTGAAGCTTTCTTT CASSPGQEYTEAFF
TRBJ1-1 TRBV5-1 . . TGCGCCAGCAGCTTGGAGGGGCATCAGAACACTGAAGCTTTCTTT CASSLEGHQNTEAFF